This entry lists 12 T cell receptor beta chains sequenced from one sample in a study of T cell responses to AZD1222 COVID-19 vaccine. The protocol was immunoSEQ multiplex PCR, while the TCRdb copy is restricted to in-frame clones and leaves out a portion. The sample holds 120,000 to 150,000 clones, approximately 88% seen once. This specimen was peripheral blood, taken on day 0 of AZD1222 vaccination. These receptor sequences come from an adult in good health.

This clone was seen a few times. The CDR3 DNA reads TGTGCCAGCAGCTTAGACATCAGGTCCTCGGGCTACACCTTC. Amino acid sequence: CASSLDIRSSGYTF. The chain has TRBV7-2 and TRBJ1-2; D call uncertain. The CDR3 is 14 amino acids. Trimming stripped 1 base from V and 8 bases from J, with 14 bases between. CDR1 and CDR2 from the germline V gene are SGHTA and FQGNSA.

V and J are TRBV6-5 and TRBJ1-1; 7 bases are a match to TRBD1. Germline V lookup: CDR1 MNHEY, CDR2 SVGAGI. V lost 8 bases to trimming and J lost 6 bases; unmatched junction nucleotides: 6. The CDR3 length is 12 residues. The CDR3 DNA sequence: TGTGCCAGCGGGTCCAGGGGGGCTGAAGCTTTCTTT. This codes for CASGSRGAEAFF.

This clone was seen a handful of times. The chain carries TRBV5-1 and TRBJ1-2, with D possibly being TRBD1 (5 bases). The CDR3 runs to 15 residues. Germline V CDR1 and CDR2: SGHRS, YFSETQ. The V and J ends lost 3 bases and 2 bases respectively, with 14 bases between them. The CDR3, as DNA: TGCGCCAGCAGCTCCGCCGGGACGGCGAACTATGGCTACACCTTC. It translates to CASSSAGTANYGYTF.

CDR3 DNA sequence: TGTGCCAGCAGTTACACAGTCACGGGGGGGCAAAGCACAGATACGCAGTATTTT. This translates into CASSYTVTGGQSTDTQYF. This chain connects TRBV28 to TRBJ2-3; TRBD2 matches 8 bases. V lost 4 bases to trimming and J lost 0 bases; unmatched junction nucleotides: 12. The CDR3 is made up of 18 amino acids. Germline CDR1 and CDR2: MDHEN and SYDVKM.

This sequence joins TRBV3-1 (or the pseudogene TRBV3-2) and TRBJ2-3; the match to TRBD2 covers 12 bases. V dropped 3 bases and J dropped 5; count of bases not matched to a gene: 6. Germline V lookup: CDR1 LGHDT, CDR2 YNNKEL (reference sequence). CDR3 length equals 16 residues. In DNA form, the CDR3 reads TGTGCCAGCAGCCAGACTAGGACTAGCGGGGTAGATACGCAGTATTTT. Its protein product is CASSQTRTSGVDTQYF.

This chain links TRBV29-1 with TRBJ2-7; D possibly matches TRBD1 or TRBD2 (5 bases each). Germline values: CDR1 SQVTM, CDR2 ANQGSEA. V was shortened by 1 base and J by 4 bases, with 23 bases between the two germline ends. The length of the CDR3 is 17 residues. The CDR3 DNA follows: TGCAGCGTTGAAGGGGGCTCGGCCGAGAGGGATCCTTACGAGCAGTACTTC. Translation: CSVEGGSAERDPYEQYF.

The chain links TRBV12-3 or TRBV12-4 to TRBJ1-6; unclear D gene. The CDR3 runs to 12 residues. The V and J ends lost 6 bases and 10 bases respectively, with 10 bases between them. Here the CDR3 DNA reads TGTGCCAGCAGCCACCCCATCTCACCCCTCCACTTT. Its translation: CASSHPISPLHF.

The chain links TRBV19 to TRBJ1-4; unclear D gene. In germline, CDR1 is LNHDA, CDR2 SQIVND (reference sequence). The CDR3 is 15 amino acids. The V and J ends lost 3 bases and 5 bases respectively, with 13 bases between them. The CDR3 DNA sequence: TGTGCCAGTAGTATCAAAGGAGGAGTAAATGAAAAACTGTTTTTT. Its translation: CASSIKGGVNEKLFF.

The rearrangement links TRBV7-3 to TRBJ2-7; unclear D gene. Trimming took 2 bases from V and 3 from J, leaving 17 bases between them. From germline, CDR1 is SGHTA and CDR2 FQGTGA. CDR3 length equals 16 residues. DNA of the CDR3: TGTGCCAGCAGCTTATCGGGCAGGCCCATCAACTACGAGCAGTACTTC. This encodes CASSLSGRPINYEQYF.

The rearrangement links TRBV15 to TRBJ1-6, with TRBD1 matching over 8 bases. V lost 3 bases, J lost 16 bases, and 8 bases stayed unmatched. The CDR3 has 13 amino acids. The V gene's germline CDR1 is LNHNV and CDR2 YYDKDF (reference sequence). The CDR3 reads CATSRRGQEALHF. The CDR3 nucleotides are TGTGCCACCAGCAGGAGGGGACAGGAAGCTCTCCACTTT.

The chain is built from TRBV30 and TRBJ1-1; possible D gene TRBD1, 5 bases. Germline lookup yields CDR1 GTSNPN and CDR2 SVGIG (reference sequence). The germline V and J ends were trimmed by 2 bases and 4 bases, with 8 bases remaining between them. The CDR3 is made up of 12 amino acids. CDR3 amino acids: CAWSMGRTEAFF. The CDR3 coding sequence is TGTGCCTGGAGTATGGGGCGCACTGAAGCTTTCTTT.

The genes are TRBV28 and TRBJ2-7; possibly TRBD2 for D (5 bases). The V end was cut by 5 bases, the J end by 4 bases, with 6 bases between. Germline loops: CDR1 MDHEN, CDR2 SYDVKM. The CDR3 is 11 amino acids. DNA of the CDR3: TGTGCCAGCAGTCTAGCTTACGAGCAGTACTTC. Amino acid sequence: CASSLAYEQYF.